The next 14 T cell receptor beta chains were all read from a single sample in a study of regulatory T cells in long-lasting Graves disease. Time point meaning: newly diagnosed GD, antithyroid drugs for less than 3 months. The TCR library was prepared using RNA isolated from PBMCs. Assembly of TCR beta libraries relied on iRepertoire HTBI primers together with Arm-PCR of CDR3 regions. TCRdb independently ran MiXCR on the multiplex PCR reads; one entry per CDR3 protein. The data show hundreds of thousands of distinct CDR3 sequences, around 16% seen once. These data are also associated with another study on T cells in Graves' hyperthyroidism and ophthalmopathy.

The sample was peripheral blood mononuclear cells (PBMCs), taken at new diagnosis, from a patient treated with antithyroid drugs. The receptors shown here come from a man aged 18 to 30 with Graves disease.

The J gene is TRBJ2-1, the V gene TRBV9; D possibly corresponds to TRBD1 (6 bases). This CDR3 spans 16 amino acids. V was cut by 1 base and J by 4 bases, with 15 bases left in between. Germline V gene lookup returns CDR1 SGDLS and CDR2 YYNGEE. CDR3 amino acids: CASSVNRDESYNEQFF. The CDR3 DNA is TGTGCCAGCAGCGTAAACAGGGACGAGTCTTACAATGAGCAGTTCTTC.

There are a few counts of this clonotype. The genes are TRBV5-1 and TRBJ2-7, with 9 bases that match TRBD1. V gave up 4 bases and J gave up 6 bases; unmatched junction bases: 8. The CDR3 extends over 14 amino acids. Germline values: CDR1 SGHRS, CDR2 YFSETQ. CDR3 loop: CASSAWDRVSEQYF. Written as DNA, the CDR3 is TGCGCCAGCAGCGCCTGGGACAGGGTCAGCGAGCAGTACTTC.

Comments on this clonotype: A clone one base away is much larger, so this may be a read error. The J gene is TRBJ1-2, the V gene TRBV30, with no clear D. Germline CDR1 GTSNPN, CDR2 SVGIG (reference sequence). The length of the CDR3 is 11 residues. The CDR3: CAWSTSYGYPF. The CDR3 region has the DNA TGTGCCTGGAGTACCTCCTATGGCTACCCCTTC.

J is TRBJ2-2 and V is TRBV20-1; 9 bases line up with TRBD2. V lost 3 bases and J lost 5; bases outside the gene matches: 7. This CDR3 is built from 15 residues. Germline CDR1 and CDR2: DFQATT and SNEGSKA (reference sequence). The CDR3 coding sequence is TGCAGTGCTAGCGTGCTAGCGGGAAGGACCGGGGAGCTGTTTTTT. This sequence encodes CSASVLAGRTGELFF.

Ten or more counts support this clonotype. The V and J genes are TRBV28 and TRBJ2-7; tentative D call: TRBD1 (6 bases). Germline V CDR1 and CDR2: MDHEN, SYDVKM. Trimming left V 8 bases short and J 1 base short, with 15 bases between. CDR3 length equals 14 residues. The CDR3 reads CASEGEQHSYEQYF. The CDR3 DNA sequence: TGTGCCAGCGAGGGGGAACAGCATTCCTACGAGCAGTACTTC.

This clonotype was found a few times. The rearrangement joins TRBV11-2 to TRBJ1-3; a possible D gene is TRBD1 (5 bases). The CDR3 loop spans 15 amino acids. V was clipped by 5 bases and J by 1 base, with 12 bases between them. Germline-derived CDR1 and CDR2 are SGHAT and FQNNGV. CDR3 coding DNA: TGTGCCAGCAGCCCGGTGCAGGGTTCTGGAAACACCATATATTTT. The encoded protein is CASSPVQGSGNTIYF.

This clonotype was picked up a small number of times. This chain joins TRBV20-1 and TRBJ2-1; D gene unclear. The CDR3 is 12 residues long. Germline V CDR1 and CDR2: DFQATT, SNEGSKA (reference sequence). The germline V and J ends were trimmed by 0 bases and 9 bases, with 9 bases remaining between them. The CDR3 nucleotides are TGCAGTGCTAGAGATAGGGTTGGTGAGCAGTTCTTC. As protein: CSARDRVGEQFF.

This clonotype was detected only a few times. The chain has TRBV12-3 or TRBV12-4 and TRBJ2-7, with no clear D. This CDR3 contains 14 residues. Trimming took 2 bases from V and 3 from J, leaving 11 bases between them. In nucleotides, the CDR3 is TGTGCCAGCAGTTTATCGGTGGATCTCTACGAGCAGTACTTC. It encodes CASSLSVDLYEQYF.

This clonotype was seen repeatedly, ten times or more. This chain joins TRBV10-1 and TRBJ2-7; either TRBD1 or TRBD2 may fit D (6 bases each). The CDR3 is made up of 16 amino acids. Per the germline V gene, CDR1 is WNHNN and CDR2 is SYGVQD (reference sequence). V was shortened by 6 bases and J by 2 bases, with 20 bases between the two germline ends. CDR3 protein: CASSGRRDNTAYEQYF. The CDR3 nucleotides are TGCGCCAGCAGCGGTAGGAGGGACAATACCGCCTACGAGCAGTACTTC.

This chain connects TRBV7-9 to TRBJ2-7; possibly TRBD2 for D (5 bases). V lost 5 bases and J lost 6, with 17 bases in between. This CDR3 comprises 14 residues. Per the germline V gene, CDR1 is SEHNR and CDR2 is FQNEAQ (reference sequence). The CDR3 bases are TGTGCCAGCAGCCGACTATGGATGGATGGCGAGCAGTACTTC. Translating gives CASSRLWMDGEQYF.

This clonotype was recorded many times. The rearrangement joins TRBV5-5 to TRBJ1-1; D may be TRBD1 (5 bases). V was trimmed by 2 bases and J by 6 bases, leaving 8 bases between them. This CDR3 spans 12 amino acids. Germline CDR1 is SGHKS and CDR2 is YYEKEE (reference sequence). The CDR3 loop reads CASSLLGPEAFF. The CDR3 DNA reads as TGTGCCAGCAGCTTATTGGGGCCTGAAGCTTTCTTT.

The chain is built from TRBV6-2 or TRBV6-3 and TRBJ2-1; 11 bases map to TRBD2. Germline CDR1 reads MNHEY; CDR2 reads SVGEGT. The CDR3 spans 20 residues. After removal of 6 bases from V and 1 base from J, the junction contained 17 bases not matched to a gene. CDR3 residues: CASSPTMLAGGGRSYNEQFF. The CDR3 DNA reads TGTGCCAGCAGCCCAACAATGCTAGCGGGAGGTGGTCGGTCCTACAATGAGCAGTTCTTC.

This clonotype was found once. The CDR3 spells CASSRGQGPGYTF. The CDR3 nucleotides are TGTGCCAGCAGCCGAGGACAGGGGCCTGGCTACACCTTC. The V gene is TRBV9, the J gene TRBJ1-2; 9 nucleotides match TRBD1. V shed 4 bases and J 7 bases; nucleotides not matched to a gene: 5. Germline-derived CDR1 and CDR2 are SGDLS and YYNGEE. The CDR3 covers 13 residues.

This clonotype has at least ten counts. The V gene is TRBV7-2, the J gene TRBJ2-1, with TRBD1 matching 8 bases. This CDR3 contains 14 residues. The trim removed 7 bases at V and 4 bases at J, leaving 6 bases unmatched. From germline, CDR1 is SGHTA and CDR2 FQGNSA. CDR3 coding DNA: TGTGCCAGCAACCAGGACAGGGCATACAATGAGCAGTTCTTC. Translation: CASNQDRAYNEQFF. Filled out from reference TRBV7-2 and TRBJ2-1, the complete variable domain reads GAGVSQSPSNKVTEKGKDVELRCDPISGHTALYWYRQSLGQGLEFLIYFQGNSAPDKSGLPSDRFSAERTGGSVSTLTIQRTQQEDSAVYLCASNQDRAYNEQFFGPGTRLTVL.